The 23 T cell receptor beta chains below were found in one sample sequenced in a study of neoadjuvant anti-PD-1 for oral cavity cancer. Data came from immunoSEQ multiplex PCR; TCRdb stores just in-frame clones and leaves some out. Of tens of thousands of clones in the sample, around 88% are singletons; the top ten hold nearly 3.5%. Here the sequenced sample was PBMCs, taken before nivolumab (anti-PD-1) treatment. The receptor source for this set is a person aged 40 to 85 with oral cavity squamous cell carcinoma.

The V call is TRBV5-4, the J call TRBJ2-7; D possibly matches TRBD1 or TRBD2 (5 bases each). The CDR3 extends over 14 amino acids. Germline values: CDR1 SGHNT, CDR2 YYREEE (reference sequence). V lost 4 bases and J lost 7, with 18 bases in between. The CDR3 DNA reads TGTGCCAGCAGCCCAAGAGCGGCAGAGGGGGAGCAGTACTTC. It specifies CASSPRAAEGEQYF.

The chain combines TRBV27 with TRBJ1-5; D is unclear. The CDR3 length is 14 residues. CDR1 and CDR2 from the germline V gene are MNHEY and SMNVEV (reference sequence). The V and J ends lost 4 bases and 5 bases respectively, with 12 bases between them. The CDR3: CASSWQVGYQPQHF. CDR3 nucleotide sequence: TGTGCCAGCAGTTGGCAGGTTGGGTATCAGCCCCAGCATTTT.

The V and J genes are TRBV4-1 and TRBJ1-2; D gene ambiguous. The length of the CDR3 is 13 residues. V gave up 0 bases and J gave up 4 bases, with 6 bases separating them. The germline CDR1 and CDR2 sequences are MGHRA and YSYEKL. CDR3 sequence reads: CASSQDGGYGYTF. CDR3 in DNA: TGCGCCAGCAGCCAAGATGGAGGCTATGGCTACACCTTC.

The chain joins TRBV10-3 to TRBJ2-1, with 11 nucleotides matching TRBD2. Germline CDR1 ENHRY, CDR2 SYGVKD. CDR3 length: 16 amino acids. V lost 2 bases and J lost 7; bases outside the gene matches: 7. The CDR3 DNA is TGTGCCATCAGTGAGATTAGCGGGGGGGCCGGGAATGAGCAGTTCTTC. Translating gives CAISEISGGAGNEQFF.

This clone was detected only once. CDR3 region: CASRGQPGHQPQHF. CDR3 sequence (DNA): TGTGCCAGCAGAGGACAGCCTGGGCATCAGCCCCAGCATTTT. The chain couples TRBV27 to TRBJ1-5, with D possibly being TRBD1 (6 bases). This CDR3 contains 14 residues. In germline, CDR1 is MNHEY, CDR2 SMNVEV (reference sequence). V was pared by 6 bases and J by 5 bases, with 14 bases between.

The sample holds a few counts of this clone. This chain links TRBV12-5 with TRBJ2-3; D might be TRBD1 (6 bases). The V gene's germline CDR1 is LGHNT and CDR2 FRNRAP. With 6 bases removed from V and 7 bases from J, the gap between germline ends came to 17 bases. The CDR3 is 14 amino acids. CDR3 in amino acids: CASGRDTTSYTQYF. The DNA for the CDR3 is TGTGCTAGTGGCCGGGACACCACGAGTTATACGCAGTATTTT.

CDR3 in amino acids: CASSPRLANTGELFF. The DNA for the CDR3 is TGCGCCAGCAGCCCAAGGCTCGCGAACACCGGGGAGCTGTTTTTT. The rearrangement links TRBV5-1 to TRBJ2-2; no firm D call. V was shortened by 4 bases and J by 0 bases, with 10 bases between the two germline ends. The germline gives CDR1 SGHRS, CDR2 YFSETQ. The CDR3 sequence is 15 residues long.

The V call is TRBV5-1, the J call TRBJ2-7; TRBD1 matches 9 bases. CDR1 and CDR2 from the germline V gene are SGHRS and YFSETQ. The trim removed 6 bases at V and 1 base at J, leaving 5 bases unmatched. The CDR3 has 14 amino acids. CDR3 residues: CASNPGQGSYEQYF. The CDR3 nucleotides are TGCGCCAGCAACCCGGGACAGGGATCCTACGAGCAGTACTTC.

The V gene is TRBV19, the J gene TRBJ1-2, with D maybe TRBD1 (5 bases). CDR1 is LNHDA and CDR2 is SQIVND in the germline V gene (reference sequence). V lost 9 bases to trimming and J lost 0 bases, with 17 bases between them. The CDR3 extends over 15 amino acids. CDR3 residues: CASLDRGSSNYGYTF. The CDR3 DNA reads as TGTGCCAGCCTTGATCGGGGGTCGTCTAACTATGGCTACACCTTC.

This chain joins TRBV4-1 and TRBJ2-5; 9 nucleotides match TRBD2. The CDR3 sequence is 15 residues long. Unmatched junction bases numbered 7, after V lost 1 base and J lost 7 bases. In germline, CDR1 is MGHRA, CDR2 YSYEKL. The CDR3 spells CASSQGIAGERTQYF. The CDR3 coding sequence is TGCGCCAGCAGCCAAGGGATAGCGGGAGAGAGGACCCAGTACTTC.

This clone has just a few counts. This rearrangement joins TRBV10-3 to TRBJ2-7, with TRBD2 as a possible D gene (6 bases). Looked up from germline, CDR1 is ENHRY and CDR2 is SYGVKD. The V and J ends lost 5 bases and 0 bases respectively, with 17 bases between them. The CDR3 totals 16 residues. CDR3 protein: CAISPSRAGFSYEQYF. The CDR3 bases are TGTGCCATCAGTCCCTCTCGGGCGGGATTCTCCTACGAGCAGTACTTC.

The genes are TRBV15 and TRBJ1-5; no definite D call. The germline V gene has CDR1 LNHNV and CDR2 YYDKDF (reference sequence). This CDR3 region has 13 residues. Trimming removed 8 bases at V and 1 base at J, with 9 bases between. CDR3 sequence (DNA): TGTGCCACCTCCATCTGGAGCAATCAGCCCCAGCATTTT. It codes for CATSIWSNQPQHF.

The genes are TRBV6-5 and TRBJ1-4; D might be TRBD1 (5 bases). CDR3 length: 14 residues. V gave up 2 bases and J gave up 8 bases, with 12 bases separating them. Germline CDR1 reads MNHEY; CDR2 reads SVGAGI. The CDR3 DNA sequence: TGTGCCAGCAGTTACCGGGGGATCGACGAAAAACTGTTTTTT. It codes for CASSYRGIDEKLFF.

This rearrangement joins TRBV6-1 to TRBJ2-3, with 7 bases that match TRBD1. Germline V gene data show CDR1 as MNHNS and CDR2 as SASEGT. CDR3 length equals 15 residues. J gave up 1 base and V 3 bases, and 4 bases lay outside the gene matches. CDR3 region: CASSDPGQGTDTQYF. In DNA form, the CDR3 reads TGTGCCAGCAGTGACCCAGGACAGGGCACAGATACGCAGTATTTT.

This chain connects TRBV7-9 to TRBJ2-6; unclear D gene. CDR3 length equals 12 residues. Trimming took off 5 bases at V and 2 bases at J, with 1 base between the two ends. Germline V gene sequence: CDR1 SEHNR, CDR2 FQNEAQ (reference sequence). The CDR3 sequence is CASSPGANVLTF. CDR3 nucleotide sequence: TGTGCCAGCAGCCCTGGGGCCAACGTCCTGACTTTC.

The chain carries TRBV27 and TRBJ1-5; D might be TRBD1 (6 bases). From germline, CDR1 is MNHEY and CDR2 SMNVEV (reference sequence). This CDR3 has 15 amino acids. Trimming cost V 3 bases and J 1 base, with 10 bases left between them. The CDR3 here is CASSFGRGSNQPQHF. CDR3 DNA sequence: TGTGCCAGCAGTTTCGGCAGGGGAAGCAATCAGCCCCAGCATTTT.

The chain combines TRBV7-2 with TRBJ1-1; D is perhaps TRBD1 (6 bases). Trimming pared 0 bases from V and 10 bases from J, leaving 12 bases between. The CDR3 contains 13 residues. Germline V lookup: CDR1 SGHTA, CDR2 FQGNSA. The CDR3 region is CASSLALGGLAFF. The CDR3 DNA sequence: TGTGCCAGCAGCTTAGCGCTGGGGGGCCTAGCTTTCTTT.

This clone appeared a few times. The chain has TRBV2 and TRBJ2-2; D is perhaps TRBD2 (6 bases). Looked up from germline, CDR1 is SNHLY and CDR2 is FYNNEI. The CDR3 has 15 residues. V lost 7 bases to trimming and J lost 5 bases, with 17 bases between them. The CDR3 region has the DNA TGTGCCAGCACCTCCACGTGGGCGGGGACCGGGGAGCTGTTTTTT. Amino acids: CASTSTWAGTGELFF.

The chain is built from TRBV25-1 and TRBJ1-2; no clear D gene. The V end lost 8 bases, the J end lost 6 bases, and 19 bases lay between the germline ends. The CDR3 consists of 14 residues. In germline, CDR1 is MGHDK, CDR2 SYGVNS. Written as DNA, the CDR3 is TGTGCCAGCTCCGTCTCGGGGTTTCGGGATGGCTACACCTTC. It translates to CASSVSGFRDGYTF.

The V gene is TRBV6-1, the J gene TRBJ1-4; D ambiguous. V lost 7 bases, J lost 0 bases, and 12 bases lay in between. The CDR3 sequence is 15 residues long. The germline V gene has CDR1 MNHNS and CDR2 SASEGT. CDR3 sequence (DNA): TGTGCCAGCATGGCCTCGCTTGCAACTAATGAAAAACTGTTTTTT. Its translation: CASMASLATNEKLFF.

The chain couples TRBV2 to TRBJ1-1; 8 bases line up with TRBD1. Losses at the gene ends were 4 bases for V and 7 bases for J; bases not matched to a gene: 5. CDR3 size: 13 residues. Germline loops: CDR1 SNHLY, CDR2 FYNNEI. For the CDR3, the DNA is TGTGCCAGCAGTGGGACAGGGAGAGGTGAAGCTTTCTTT. Encoded protein: CASSGTGRGEAFF. The whole variable domain, filled in from reference TRBV2 and TRBJ1-1, reads EPEVTQTPSHQVTQMGQEVILRCVPISNHLYFYWYRQILGQKVEFLVSFYNNEISEKSEIFDDQFSVERPDGSNFTLKIRSTKLEDSAMYFCASSGTGRGEAFFGQGTRLTVV.

The chain carries TRBV9 and TRBJ2-1; 9 bases are a match to TRBD1. The germline gives CDR1 SGDLS, CDR2 YYNGEE. The V segment lost 0 bases and the J segment 2 bases; nucleotides outside the gene matches: 3. The CDR3 runs 16 residues. CDR3 residues: CASSVGGDRAYNEQFF. In DNA, the CDR3 is TGTGCCAGCAGCGTAGGTGGGGACAGGGCCTACAATGAGCAGTTCTTC.

The rearrangement uses TRBV5-1 and TRBJ1-2; the D gene is possibly TRBD1 (5 bases). Trimming removed 2 bases from V and 6 bases from J, with 8 bases in between. The V gene's germline CDR1 is SGHRS and CDR2 YFSETQ. CDR3 length: 12 residues. CDR3 sequence: CASSFKGDGYTF. CDR3 DNA: TGCGCCAGCAGCTTCAAAGGGGATGGCTACACCTTC.